The 20 T cell receptor beta chains reported below all come from one sample, sequenced in a study of cytomegalovirus exposure and HLA in healthy donors. PCR was performed using 60 Vbeta and 13 Jbeta primers. The table came from immunoSEQ multiplex PCR; TCRdb's copy has only in-frame clones and leaves some out. The sample includes about 210,000 clones, around 84% of them seen just once. Sequencing was done on a sample of PBMCs. These TCRs come from a girl aged 2-9 years in good health and CMV-seronegative.

The CDR3 here is CASTLRLAATNEQYF. The CDR3 bases are TGTGCCAGCACCCTCAGGCTAGCGGCTACGAACGAGCAGTACTTC. The gene calls are TRBV5-4 and TRBJ2-7, with 7 bases aligning to TRBD2. The germline CDR1 and CDR2 sequences are SGHNT and YYREEE (reference sequence). The CDR3 extends over 15 amino acids. V lost 6 bases, J lost 5 bases, and 14 bases stayed unmatched.

This chain connects TRBV5-1 to TRBJ2-7, with D maybe TRBD2 (5 bases). In germline, CDR1 is SGHRS, CDR2 YFSETQ. Trimming took 4 bases from V and 2 from J, leaving 13 bases between them. The CDR3 has 14 amino acids. The CDR3 DNA sequence: TGCGCCAGCAGCCCCGGGGTGTTAACCTACGAGCAGTACTTC. Its protein product is CASSPGVLTYEQYF.

The chain carries TRBV4-1 and TRBJ2-7; TRBD1 aligns across 8 bases. The CDR3 runs 15 residues. V was pared by 4 bases and J by 2 bases, with 7 bases of the junction left unmatched. CDR1 and CDR2 (germline): MGHRA, YSYEKL. Here the CDR3 reads CASSRRTGYAYEQYF. The CDR3 DNA follows: TGCGCCAGCAGCCGAAGGACAGGGTACGCCTACGAGCAGTACTTC.

This clone was observed a single time. The chain carries TRBV5-4 and TRBJ2-1; TRBD2 aligns across 9 bases. Germline V gene lookup returns CDR1 SGHNT and CDR2 YYREEE (reference sequence). The CDR3 consists of 15 residues. With V trimmed by 4 bases and J by 4 bases, 6 bases remained unmatched. The CDR3 nucleotides read TGTGCCAGCAGCCTCGGGACTAGCATTTACAATGAGCAGTTCTTC. Encoded protein: CASSLGTSIYNEQFF.

This clone has just a few counts. The chain combines TRBV7-9 with TRBJ1-5, with 10 bases fitting TRBD1. CDR3 size: 16 residues. Germline V gene data show CDR1 as SEHNR and CDR2 as FQNEAQ (reference sequence). Germline trimming cut 1 base from V and 2 bases from J; bases unmatched to any gene: 2. CDR3 region: CASSLGDRGGNQPQHF. The CDR3 coding sequence is TGTGCCAGCAGCTTAGGGGACAGGGGCGGCAATCAGCCCCAGCATTTT.

The chain carries TRBV2 and TRBJ2-1; 7 nucleotides align to TRBD2. The CDR3 runs to 14 residues. Germline V gene sequence: CDR1 SNHLY, CDR2 FYNNEI. V shed 8 bases, J shed 1 base, and the junction held 5 bases outside the gene matches. DNA of the CDR3: TGTGCCAGCCTCCTAGCGGTATCCTACAATGAGCAGTTCTTC. This translates into CASLLAVSYNEQFF.

This rearrangement joins TRBV6-5 to TRBJ1-1; D remains ambiguous. This CDR3 comprises 15 residues. Germline V CDR1 and CDR2: MNHEY, SVGAGI. Trimming took off 6 bases at V and 4 bases at J, with 18 bases between the two ends. CDR3: CASRTSGVFITEAFF. In nucleotides, the CDR3 is TGTGCCAGCAGAACCAGCGGGGTCTTCATCACTGAAGCTTTCTTT.

The rearrangement links TRBV6-4 to TRBJ2-5; a weak D match, TRBD1 (6 bases). CDR3 size: 15 residues. Germline V gene lookup returns CDR1 MRHNA and CDR2 SNTAGT. V lost 8 bases and J 2 bases, leaving 18 bases between the germline ends. The CDR3 here is CASAPLRDIQETQYF. The DNA of the CDR3 is TGTGCCAGCGCTCCCCTCCGGGACATACAAGAGACCCAGTACTTC.

The CDR3 nucleotides are TGTGCCAGCAGCGGCCCCGGGTCGAACGGGGAGCAGTACTTC. Its translation: CASSGPGSNGEQYF. The chain employs TRBV9 and TRBJ2-7; no clear D gene. This CDR3 contains 14 residues. Germline CDR1 SGDLS, CDR2 YYNGEE. V shed 3 bases and J shed 7 bases, with 17 bases lying between them. Together with reference TRBV9 and TRBJ2-7, the CDR3 gives the full variable domain: DSGVTQTPKHLITATGQRVTLRCSPRSGDLSVYWYQQSLDQGLQFLIQYYNGEERAKGNILERFSAQQFPDLHSELNLSSLELGDSALYFCASSGPGSNGEQYFGPGTRLTVT.

V usage is TRBV5-6 and J usage is TRBJ2-3, with D hard to call. The CDR3 runs to 16 residues. Trimming removed 0 bases at V and 0 bases at J, with 11 bases between. CDR1 and CDR2 from the germline V gene are SGHDT and YYEEEE. CDR3 residues: CASSLGFPRSTDTQYF. CDR3 sequence (DNA): TGTGCCAGCAGCTTGGGGTTCCCACGGAGCACAGATACGCAGTATTTT.

The chain couples TRBV7-9 to TRBJ1-2; no definite D call. CDR3 size: 13 residues. Germline V lookup: CDR1 SEHNR, CDR2 FQNEAQ (reference sequence). The V and J ends lost 2 bases and 6 bases respectively, with 10 bases between them. CDR3 protein: CASSLSEVNGYTF. CDR3 sequence (DNA): TGTGCCAGCAGCTTATCCGAGGTCAATGGCTACACCTTC.

The chain carries TRBV6-1 and TRBJ1-1, with 10 bases matching TRBD1. CDR1 and CDR2 from the germline V gene are MNHNS and SASEGT. With 5 bases clipped from V and 1 base from J, the junction kept 4 bases outside the gene matches. The CDR3 is made up of 15 amino acids. The CDR3 nucleotides read TGTGCCAGCAGTCCCGGGACAGGGGCGAACACTGAAGCTTTCTTT. Its protein is CASSPGTGANTEAFF.

V usage is TRBV28 and J usage is TRBJ2-1; 8 bases align to TRBD1. This CDR3 comprises 14 residues. CDR1 and CDR2 from the germline V gene are MDHEN and SYDVKM. J lost 6 bases, V lost 5 bases, and 6 bases had no gene match. CDR3 region: CASSPRTGPNEQFF. The CDR3 coding sequence is TGTGCCAGCAGTCCTCGGACAGGGCCCAATGAGCAGTTCTTC.

The table lists this clone with a count of one. V is TRBV19 and J is TRBJ2-5, with a weak D call TRBD1 (6 bases). The CDR3 extends over 15 amino acids. The ends were cut back, 1 base at V and 3 bases at J, with 12 bases in the middle. Germline V gene lookup returns CDR1 LNHDA and CDR2 SQIVND (reference sequence). CDR3 protein: CASSIGGGNKETQYF. Here the CDR3 DNA reads TGTGCCAGTAGTATAGGTGGGGGCAATAAAGAGACCCAGTACTTC.

V gene TRBV18 combines with J gene TRBJ1-3; a possible D gene is TRBD1 (5 bases). Per germline, CDR1 KGHSH and CDR2 LQKENI. The CDR3 runs 15 residues. Deletions cut 6 bases from V and 7 bases from J, with 19 bases between. The CDR3 is CASSGDGGLSNTIYF. The DNA for the CDR3 is TGTGCCAGCTCGGGAGATGGGGGACTCTCTAACACCATATATTTT. Full variable domain (remainder filled in from reference TRBV18 and TRBJ1-3): NAGVMQNPRHLVRRRGQEARLRCSPMKGHSHVYWYRQLPEEGLKFMVYLQKENIIDESGMPKERFSAEFPKEGPSILRIQQVVRGDSAAYFCASSGDGGLSNTIYFGEGSWLTVV.

The rearrangement uses TRBV5-4 and TRBJ1-1, with a tentative D call TRBD1 (6 bases). The V gene lost 4 bases and the J gene lost 2 bases, with 9 bases spanning the gap. In germline, CDR1 is SGHNT, CDR2 YYREEE (reference sequence). The CDR3 runs 13 residues. Here the CDR3 reads CASSVDSNTEAFF. In DNA, the CDR3 is TGTGCCAGCAGCGTGGACAGTAACACTGAAGCTTTCTTT.

V and J are TRBV2 and TRBJ2-1, with D tentatively TRBD2 (5 bases). The CDR3 runs to 17 residues. V gave up 3 bases and J gave up 0 bases, with 15 bases separating them. The germline V gene has CDR1 SNHLY and CDR2 FYNNEI. CDR3 in DNA: TGTGCCAGCAGTGATTTAGGGCTAGCCTCCTCCTACAATGAGCAGTTCTTC. It encodes CASSDLGLASSYNEQFF. The full variable domain, rest sourced from reference TRBV2 and TRBJ2-1, is EPEVTQTPSHQVTQMGQEVILRCVPISNHLYFYWYRQILGQKVEFLVSFYNNEISEKSEIFDDQFSVERPDGSNFTLKIRSTKLEDSAMYFCASSDLGLASSYNEQFFGPGTRLTVL.

This clone was seen only once. This chain connects TRBV6-5 to TRBJ2-5; D is ambiguous. This CDR3 region has 14 residues. V gave up 5 bases and J gave up 5 bases, with 15 bases separating them. Germline CDR1 reads MNHEY; CDR2 reads SVGAGI. The CDR3 DNA sequence: TGTGCCAGCAGTCAAGCACCCGCCCGGGAGACCCAGTACTTC. Its translation: CASSQAPARETQYF.

This sequence joins TRBV5-1 and TRBJ1-1; tentative D call: TRBD1 (6 bases). V lost 1 base and J 4 bases, leaving 11 bases between the germline ends. Germline assignment: CDR1 SGHRS and CDR2 YFSETQ. The CDR3 is 14 amino acids. The CDR3 DNA sequence: TGCGCCAGCAGCTTGACCACACAGGGCACTGAAGCTTTCTTT. It encodes CASSLTTQGTEAFF.

V and J are TRBV7-8 and TRBJ2-6; TRBD2 might be the D (5 bases). V was clipped by 0 bases and J by 0 bases, with 15 bases between them. The CDR3 covers 19 residues. In germline, CDR1 is SGHVS, CDR2 FQNEAQ. The CDR3 DNA is TGTGCCAGCAGCTTAGCGCGGGCACTAGGAGCCTCTGGGGCCAACGTCCTGACTTTC. This sequence encodes CASSLARALGASGANVLTF.